This TCR beta chain derives from a study of shared clonotypes between healthy human individuals. Whole-study context: Two female and a few male donors aged 18 to 49 were enrolled.

Donors were healthy HIV-negative adults without recent acute infections or vaccinations. The CDR3 consists of 14 residues. Germline trimming cut 4 bases from V and 10 bases from J; bases unmatched to any gene: 4. The germline V gene has CDR1 SGHTA and CDR2 FQGTGA. Evenly divided among several immunoSEQ plates was the genomic DNA of each subset. Repertoires were generated with immunoSEQ multiplex PCR, while TCRdb's copy carries only in-frame clones and drops some. This sample has approximately 2.5 million clones, with 90% to 95% found just once. The source is a man between 18 and 35 years old in good health. Some clones in this sample may be carry-over from other donors' samples. Sequenced input: naive CD4+ T cells from PBMCs. Documented subset: CD45RA+ positively selected. The chain has TRBV7-3 and TRBJ2-1; 13 bases match TRBD2. CDR3 residues: CASSSWTSGREQFF. The CDR3 DNA sequence: TGTGCCAGCAGCTCCTGGACTAGCGGGAGAGAGCAGTTCTTC.